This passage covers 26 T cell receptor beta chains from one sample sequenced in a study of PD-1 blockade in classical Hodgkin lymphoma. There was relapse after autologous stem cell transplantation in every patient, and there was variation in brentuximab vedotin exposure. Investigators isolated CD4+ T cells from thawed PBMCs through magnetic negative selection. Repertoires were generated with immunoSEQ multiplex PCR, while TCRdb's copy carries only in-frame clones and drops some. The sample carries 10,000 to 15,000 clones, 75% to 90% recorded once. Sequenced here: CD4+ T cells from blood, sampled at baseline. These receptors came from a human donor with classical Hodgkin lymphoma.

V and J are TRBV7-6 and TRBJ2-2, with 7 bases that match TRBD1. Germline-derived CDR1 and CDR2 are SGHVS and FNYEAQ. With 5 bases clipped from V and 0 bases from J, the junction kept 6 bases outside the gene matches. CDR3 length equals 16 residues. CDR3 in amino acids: CASSRQGSANTGELFF. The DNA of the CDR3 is TGTGCCAGCAGCCGACAGGGATCGGCGAACACCGGGGAGCTGTTTTTT. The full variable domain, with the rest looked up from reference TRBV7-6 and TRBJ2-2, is GAGVSQSPRYKVTKRGQDVALRCDPISGHVSLYWYRQALGQGPEFLTYFNYEAQQDKSGLPNDRFSAERPEGSISTLTIQRTEQRDSAMYRCASSRQGSANTGELFFGEGSRLTVL.

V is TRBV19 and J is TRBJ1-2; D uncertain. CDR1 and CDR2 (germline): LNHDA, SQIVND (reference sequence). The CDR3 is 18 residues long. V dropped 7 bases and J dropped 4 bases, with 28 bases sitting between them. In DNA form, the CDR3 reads TGTGCCAGTATGAGTATGGTAACGTCGCTCCGAAGTAGCTATGGCTACACCTTC. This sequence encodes CASMSMVTSLRSSYGYTF.

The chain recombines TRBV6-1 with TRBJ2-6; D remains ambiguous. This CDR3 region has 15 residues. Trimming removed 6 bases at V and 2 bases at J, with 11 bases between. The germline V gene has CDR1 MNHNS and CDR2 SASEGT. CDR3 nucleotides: TGTGCCAGCAGCCCCAGATCAGCTGGGGCCAACGTCCTGACTTTC. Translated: CASSPRSAGANVLTF.

This chain's CDR3 is CASRTGTGNEKLFF. In DNA form, the CDR3 reads TGCGCCAGCAGAACCGGGACAGGGAATGAAAAACTGTTTTTT. The chain has TRBV5-1 and TRBJ1-4; 9 positions agree with TRBD1. The CDR3 contains 14 residues. V lost 5 bases to trimming and J lost 5 bases; unmatched junction nucleotides: 4. Germline assignment: CDR1 SGHRS and CDR2 YFSETQ.

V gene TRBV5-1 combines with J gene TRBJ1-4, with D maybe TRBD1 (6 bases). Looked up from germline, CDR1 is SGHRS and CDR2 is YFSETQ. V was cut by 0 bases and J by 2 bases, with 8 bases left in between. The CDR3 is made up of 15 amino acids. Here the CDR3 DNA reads TGCGCCAGCAGCTTGGGGGGGCAGACTAATGAAAAACTGTTTTTT. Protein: CASSLGGQTNEKLFF.

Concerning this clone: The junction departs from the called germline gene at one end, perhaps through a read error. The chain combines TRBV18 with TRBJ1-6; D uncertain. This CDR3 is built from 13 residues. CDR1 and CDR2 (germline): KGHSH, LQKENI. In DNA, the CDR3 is TGTGCCAGCTCACCATCCTTTAATTCACCCCTCCACTTT. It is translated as CASSPSFNSPLHF.

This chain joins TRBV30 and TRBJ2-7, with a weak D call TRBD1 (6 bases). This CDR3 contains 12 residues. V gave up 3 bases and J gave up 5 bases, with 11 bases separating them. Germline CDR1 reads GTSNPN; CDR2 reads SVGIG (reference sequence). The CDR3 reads CAWRTHRDEQYF. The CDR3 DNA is TGTGCCTGGAGAACTCACAGGGACGAGCAGTACTTC.

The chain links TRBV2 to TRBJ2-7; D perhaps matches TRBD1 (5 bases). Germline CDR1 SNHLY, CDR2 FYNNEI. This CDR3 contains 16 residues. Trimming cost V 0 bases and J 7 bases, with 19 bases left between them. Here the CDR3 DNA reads TGTGCCAGCAGTGAAGCGATCTGGCAGGGTCATGGGGAGCAGTACTTC. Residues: CASSEAIWQGHGEQYF.

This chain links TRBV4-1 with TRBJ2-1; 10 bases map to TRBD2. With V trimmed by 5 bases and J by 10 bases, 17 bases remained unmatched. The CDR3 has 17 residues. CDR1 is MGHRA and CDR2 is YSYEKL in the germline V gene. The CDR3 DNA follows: TGCGCCAGCAGCTCCCCCACAGCGGGAGGGCCTCTTCGGGAGCAGTTCTTC. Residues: CASSSPTAGGPLREQFF.

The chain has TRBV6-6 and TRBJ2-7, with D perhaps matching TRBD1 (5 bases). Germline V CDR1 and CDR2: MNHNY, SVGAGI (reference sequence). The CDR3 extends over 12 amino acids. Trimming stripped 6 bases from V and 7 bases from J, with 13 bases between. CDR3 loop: CASSPRAREQYF. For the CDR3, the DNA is TGTGCCAGCAGCCCCAGGGCAAGGGAGCAGTACTTC.

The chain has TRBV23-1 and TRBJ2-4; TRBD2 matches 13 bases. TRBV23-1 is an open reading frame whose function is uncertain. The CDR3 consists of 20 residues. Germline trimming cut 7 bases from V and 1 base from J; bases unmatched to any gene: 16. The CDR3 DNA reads TGCGCCAGCAAAACTAGCGGGAGGGAAGGGAAGTCCTTGGCCAAAAACATTCAGTACTTC. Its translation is CASKTSGREGKSLAKNIQYF.

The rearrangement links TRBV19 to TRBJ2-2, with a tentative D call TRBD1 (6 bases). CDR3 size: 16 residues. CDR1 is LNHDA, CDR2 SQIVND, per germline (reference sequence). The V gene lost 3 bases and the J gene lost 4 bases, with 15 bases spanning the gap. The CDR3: CASSMGTLITTGELFF. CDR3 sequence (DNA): TGTGCCAGTAGTATGGGGACACTAATTACCACCGGGGAGCTGTTTTTT. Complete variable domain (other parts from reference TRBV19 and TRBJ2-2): DGGITQSPKYLFRKEGQNVTLSCEQNLNHDAMYWYRQDPGQGLRLIYYSQIVNDFQKGDIAEGYSVSREKKESFPLTVTSAQKNPTAFYLCASSMGTLITTGELFFGEGSRLTVL.

CDR3 coding DNA: TGTGCCAGCAGTTCGGTTAGAGGGGGCTGGCCTAACACCGGGGAGCTGTTTTTT. The encoded protein is CASSSVRGGWPNTGELFF. The V call is TRBV28, the J call TRBJ2-2; 7 bases are a match to TRBD1. Per germline, CDR1 MDHEN and CDR2 SYDVKM. V lost 4 bases, J lost 2 bases, and 13 bases stayed unmatched. The CDR3 runs 18 residues. Filled out from reference TRBV28 and TRBJ2-2, the complete variable domain reads DVKVTQSSRYLVKRTGEKVFLECVQDMDHENMFWYRQDPGLGLRLIYFSYDVKMKEKGDIPEGYSVSREKKERFSLILESASTNQTSMYLCASSSVRGGWPNTGELFFGEGSRLTVL.

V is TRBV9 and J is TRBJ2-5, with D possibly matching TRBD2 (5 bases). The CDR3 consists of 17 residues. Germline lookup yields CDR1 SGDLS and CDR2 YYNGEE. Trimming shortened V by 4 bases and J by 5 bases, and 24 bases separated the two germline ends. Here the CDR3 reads CASSPVGGWLGGETQYF. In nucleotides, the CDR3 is TGTGCCAGCAGCCCCGTAGGTGGGTGGCTTGGCGGGGAGACCCAGTACTTC.

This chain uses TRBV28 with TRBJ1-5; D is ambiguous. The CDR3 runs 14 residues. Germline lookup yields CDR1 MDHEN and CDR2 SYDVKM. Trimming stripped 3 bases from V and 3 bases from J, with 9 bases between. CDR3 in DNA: TGTGCCAGCAGTTTCGCGGTGCTCAATCAGCCCCAGCATTTT. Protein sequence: CASSFAVLNQPQHF.

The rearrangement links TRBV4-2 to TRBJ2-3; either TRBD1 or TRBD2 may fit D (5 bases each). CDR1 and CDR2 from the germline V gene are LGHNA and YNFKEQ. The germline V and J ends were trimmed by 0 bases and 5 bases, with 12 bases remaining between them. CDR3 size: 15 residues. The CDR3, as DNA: TGTGCCAGCAGCCAAGAAGCCTGGGGGAGAGATACGCAGTATTTT. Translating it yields CASSQEAWGRDTQYF.

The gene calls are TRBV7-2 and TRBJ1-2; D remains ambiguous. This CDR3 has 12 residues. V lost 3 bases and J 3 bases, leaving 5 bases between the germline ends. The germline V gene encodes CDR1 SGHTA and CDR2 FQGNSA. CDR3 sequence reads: CASSFSDYGYTF. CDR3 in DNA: TGTGCCAGCAGCTTCAGCGACTATGGCTACACCTTC.

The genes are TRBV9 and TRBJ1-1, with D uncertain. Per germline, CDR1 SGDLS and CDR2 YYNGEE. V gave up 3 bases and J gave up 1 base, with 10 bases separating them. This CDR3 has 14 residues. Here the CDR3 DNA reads TGTGCCAGCAGCGCGCTCGCGGGGAACACTGAAGCTTTCTTT. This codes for CASSALAGNTEAFF.

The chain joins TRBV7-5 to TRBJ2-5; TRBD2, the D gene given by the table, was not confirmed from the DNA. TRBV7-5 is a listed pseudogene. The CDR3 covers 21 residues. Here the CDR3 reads CVRSSNHWGLAGEEGIETQYF. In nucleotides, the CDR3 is TGTGTCAGAAGCTCGAACCACTGGGGACTAGCGGGAGAGGAGGGTATAGAGACCCAGTACTTC.

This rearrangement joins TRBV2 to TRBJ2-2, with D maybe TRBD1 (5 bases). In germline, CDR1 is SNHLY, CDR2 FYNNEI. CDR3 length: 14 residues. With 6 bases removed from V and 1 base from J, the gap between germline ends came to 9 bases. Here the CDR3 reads CASSPDRNTGELFF. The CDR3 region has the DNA TGTGCCAGCAGCCCAGACAGGAACACCGGGGAGCTGTTTTTT.

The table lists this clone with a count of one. The CDR3 here is CASKITRQGYGYTF. The CDR3 DNA sequence: TGTGCCAGCAAAATAACTAGGCAGGGTTATGGCTACACCTTC. The rearrangement uses TRBV6-5 and TRBJ1-2, with D maybe TRBD1 (5 bases). Trimming left V 7 bases short and J 5 bases short, with 17 bases between. This CDR3 has 14 amino acids. From germline, CDR1 is MNHEY and CDR2 SVGAGI.

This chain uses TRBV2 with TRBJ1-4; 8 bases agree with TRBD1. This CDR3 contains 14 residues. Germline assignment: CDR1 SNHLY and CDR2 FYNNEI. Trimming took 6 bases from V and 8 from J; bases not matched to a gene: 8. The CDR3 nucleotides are TGTGCCAGCAGAGGACAGGGAGGTGGAGAAAAACTGTTTTTT. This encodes CASRGQGGGEKLFF.

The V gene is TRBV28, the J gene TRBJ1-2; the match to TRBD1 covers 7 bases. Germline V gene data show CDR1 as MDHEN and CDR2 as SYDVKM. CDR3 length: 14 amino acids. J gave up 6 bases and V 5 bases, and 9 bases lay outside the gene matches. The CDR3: CASSDRVPIHGYTF. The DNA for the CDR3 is TGTGCCAGCAGTGACAGGGTCCCAATTCATGGCTACACCTTC.

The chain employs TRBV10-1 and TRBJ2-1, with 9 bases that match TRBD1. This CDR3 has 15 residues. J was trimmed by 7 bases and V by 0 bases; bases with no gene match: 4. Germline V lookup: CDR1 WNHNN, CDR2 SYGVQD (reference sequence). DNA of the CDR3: TGCGCCAGCAGTGAGTCTTTGGGACAGGGTAATGAGCAGTTCTTC. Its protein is CASSESLGQGNEQFF.

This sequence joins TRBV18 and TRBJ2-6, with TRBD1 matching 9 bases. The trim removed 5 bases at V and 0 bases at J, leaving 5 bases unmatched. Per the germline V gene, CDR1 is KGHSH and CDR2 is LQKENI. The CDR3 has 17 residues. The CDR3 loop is CASSFGTGNSGANVLTF. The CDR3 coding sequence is TGTGCCAGCTCATTCGGGACAGGGAACTCTGGGGCCAACGTCCTGACTTTC.

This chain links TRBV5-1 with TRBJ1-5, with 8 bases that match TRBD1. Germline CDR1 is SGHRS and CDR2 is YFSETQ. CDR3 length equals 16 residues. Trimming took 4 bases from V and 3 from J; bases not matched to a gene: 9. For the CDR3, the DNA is TGCGCCAGCAGCCGATTGGACAGGGTGGACAATCAGCCCCAGCATTTT. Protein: CASSRLDRVDNQPQHF.